The next 13 T cell receptor beta chains were all read from a single sample in a study of blood T cells in healthy people across ages. Primers used in a second PCR of about 7 to 12 cycles were a sample-barcoded 5' primer and a J-beta primer mix. TCRdb re-called the 5' RACE reads with MiXCR, one entry per CDR3 protein. The repertoire consists of 1.5 million to 2 million distinct CDR3 sequences, with 28% occurring once and the leading ten covering roughly 8.2%. The specimen sequenced was blood. The receptors were gathered from a woman in her twenties or thirties in good health.

This rearrangement joins TRBV20-1 to TRBJ2-4; D possibly corresponds to TRBD2 (6 bases). V shed 6 bases and J shed 7 bases, with 22 bases lying between them. The germline CDR1 and CDR2 sequences are DFQATT and SNEGSKA (reference sequence). This CDR3 comprises 15 residues. In DNA form, the CDR3 reads TGCAGTGCACCTAGACTAGTGGCCTCAGGGAACATTCAGTACTTC. This sequence encodes CSAPRLVASGNIQYF.

This clonotype was seen only a few times. The chain combines TRBV12-3 or TRBV12-4 with TRBJ1-4; D is uncertain. This CDR3 spans 15 amino acids. Trimming removed 6 bases at V and 2 bases at J, with 13 bases between. The CDR3 DNA reads TGTGCCAGCAGCCTGAGTTGGGGTACTAATGAAAAACTGTTTTTT. Encoded protein: CASSLSWGTNEKLFF.

The chain links TRBV10-2 to TRBJ1-1; 8 bases fit TRBD1. The V gene end was trimmed by 10 bases and the J gene end by 5 bases; junction bases not matched to a gene: 6. The V gene's germline CDR1 is WSHSY and CDR2 SAAADI. The CDR3 runs to 12 residues. CDR3 nucleotide sequence: TGCGCCACCCGGACAGGGCGGACTGAAGCTTTCTTT. Protein sequence: CATRTGRTEAFF.

The chain links TRBV9 to TRBJ1-6; 9 positions match TRBD1. Trimming at V came to 3 bases and at J to 7 bases, leaving 5 bases not matched to a gene. Germline values: CDR1 SGDLS, CDR2 YYNGEE. This CDR3 contains 15 residues. The CDR3 loop reads CASSARDRENSPLHF. The CDR3 DNA sequence: TGTGCCAGCAGCGCTCGGGACAGGGAAAATTCACCCCTCCACTTT.

This clonotype showed up many times. The chain is built from TRBV28 and TRBJ2-7, with D hard to call. V was trimmed by 10 bases and J by 7 bases, leaving 17 bases between them. Looked up from germline, CDR1 is MDHEN and CDR2 is SYDVKM. This CDR3 region has 12 residues. CDR3 region: CATQVHPKEQYF. The CDR3 bases are TGTGCCACCCAAGTCCACCCTAAGGAGCAGTACTTC.

This clonotype was observed a handful of times. The chain joins TRBV3-1 to TRBJ2-5, with D perhaps matching TRBD1 (5 bases). The germline gives CDR1 LGHDT, CDR2 YNNKEL (reference sequence). Between the trimmed V and J ends, which lost 8 bases and 2 bases, there was a span of 18 bases. This CDR3 contains 15 residues. The CDR3 here is CASGAARTRQETQYF. The CDR3 DNA reads TGTGCCAGCGGCGCAGCCAGGACAAGACAAGAGACCCAGTACTTC.

The chain couples TRBV12-3 or TRBV12-4 to TRBJ1-2, with TRBD1 identical over 7 bases. V shed 6 bases, J shed 7 bases, and the junction held 14 bases outside the gene matches. The CDR3 covers 15 residues. Here the CDR3 reads CASRTNSDRVGGYTF. The DNA for the CDR3 is TGTGCCAGCAGGACCAACTCCGACAGGGTGGGTGGCTACACCTTC.

This clonotype appeared many times. The chain joins TRBV7-9 to TRBJ2-1; 8 bases are a match to TRBD2. The CDR3 is made up of 11 amino acids. Germline CDR1 and CDR2: SEHNR and FQNEAQ (reference sequence). Trimming cost V 10 bases and J 7 bases; bases outside gene matches: 3. DNA of the CDR3: TGTGCCACCCGGGAGGGTAATGAGCAGTTCTTC. It encodes CATREGNEQFF.

This clonotype was seen many times. The chain is built from TRBV9 and TRBJ2-3, with D unclear. V lost 4 bases and J lost 4, with 10 bases in between. Germline V gene data show CDR1 as SGDLS and CDR2 as YYNGEE. The CDR3 is made up of 13 amino acids. CDR3 in amino acids: CASSHGRPDTQYF. The CDR3 bases are TGTGCCAGCAGCCACGGCCGGCCAGATACGCAGTATTTT.

This chain links TRBV3-1 with TRBJ2-5, with 11 nucleotides matching TRBD2. V shed 3 bases and J 0 bases; nucleotides not matched to a gene: 3. Germline V CDR1 and CDR2: LGHDT, YNNKEL (reference sequence). This CDR3 has 16 residues. CDR3 nucleotides: TGTGCCAGCAGCCACCAACTAGCGGGGGACCAAGAGACCCAGTACTTC. Translated: CASSHQLAGDQETQYF.

This clonotype showed up just a few times. V and J are TRBV10-3 and TRBJ2-3, with TRBD2 matching over 7 bases. This CDR3 spans 13 amino acids. V lost 7 bases, J lost 1 base, and 2 bases stayed unmatched. CDR1 ENHRY and CDR2 SYGVKD come from the germline V gene. CDR3 protein: CAINAGGTDTQYF. CDR3 nucleotides: TGTGCCATCAATGCGGGGGGCACAGATACGCAGTATTTT.

The chain combines TRBV9 with TRBJ1-4; D gene uncertain. Per germline, CDR1 SGDLS and CDR2 YYNGEE. V shed 4 bases and J shed 5 bases, with 15 bases lying between them. This CDR3 has 15 residues. The chain's CDR3 is CASSPAGMQNEKLFF. CDR3 coding DNA: TGTGCCAGCAGCCCAGCCGGGATGCAGAATGAAAAACTGTTTTTT.

V usage is TRBV20-1 and J usage is TRBJ2-3, with 7 bases aligning to TRBD2. CDR3 length equals 15 residues. V trimming: 4 bases; J trimming: 6 bases; junction bases outside the gene matches: 13. CDR1 is DFQATT and CDR2 is SNEGSKA in the germline V gene (reference sequence). Here the CDR3 reads CSATHSVGGRDTQYF. CDR3 bases: TGCAGTGCTACTCATAGCGTGGGGGGGAGGGATACGCAGTATTTT.